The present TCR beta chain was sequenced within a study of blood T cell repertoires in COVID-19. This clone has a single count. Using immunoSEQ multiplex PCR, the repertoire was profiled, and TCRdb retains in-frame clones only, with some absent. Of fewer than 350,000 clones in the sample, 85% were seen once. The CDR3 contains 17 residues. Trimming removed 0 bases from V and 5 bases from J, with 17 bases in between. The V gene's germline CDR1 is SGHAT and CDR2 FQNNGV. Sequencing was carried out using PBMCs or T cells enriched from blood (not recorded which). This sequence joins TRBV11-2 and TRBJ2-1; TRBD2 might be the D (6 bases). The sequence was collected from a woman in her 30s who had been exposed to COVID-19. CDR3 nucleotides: TGTGCCAGCAGCTTAGAAGTCGGTAGCGGCCTTAACAATGAGCAGTTCTTC. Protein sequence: CASSLEVGSGLNNEQFF.